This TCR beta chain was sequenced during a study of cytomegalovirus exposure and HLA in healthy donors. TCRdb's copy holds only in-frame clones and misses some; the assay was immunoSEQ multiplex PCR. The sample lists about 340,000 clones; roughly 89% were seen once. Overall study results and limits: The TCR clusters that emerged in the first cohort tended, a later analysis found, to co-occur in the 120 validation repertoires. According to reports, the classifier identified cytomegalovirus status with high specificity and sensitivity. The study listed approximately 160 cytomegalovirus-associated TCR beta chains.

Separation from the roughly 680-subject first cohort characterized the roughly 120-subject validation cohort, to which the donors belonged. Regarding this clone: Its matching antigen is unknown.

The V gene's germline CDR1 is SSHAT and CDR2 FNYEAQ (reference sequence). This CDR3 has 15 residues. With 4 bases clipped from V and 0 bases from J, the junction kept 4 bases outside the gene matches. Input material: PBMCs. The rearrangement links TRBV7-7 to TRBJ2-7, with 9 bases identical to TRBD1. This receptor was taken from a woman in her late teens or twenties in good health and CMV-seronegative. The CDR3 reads CASSSGTGSSYEQYF. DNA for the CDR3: TGTGCCAGCAGCTCCGGGACAGGGTCCTCCTACGAGCAGTACTTC.